The T cell receptor (beta chain) under discussion was sequenced for a study of human T cells and chemical hapten exposure. Study in general: Scalp application of diphenylcyclopropenone was performed weekly in patients across the entire approximately 25-week study. Patients were mainly female, each with alopecia areata, totalis or universalis. Small pooled library volume differences mainly caused per-sample TCR yield variation. Study-wide findings and caveats: Donors in the study had alopecia, meaning their immune response may differ from healthy people's.

This clonotype was seen a few times. What it binds is unknown. Noted time point: patch test 1, 2 weeks after DPC sensitization. Treatment of the sample: therapeutic diphenylcyclopropenone sensitization with weekly scalp DPC. V was clipped by 5 bases and J by 2 bases; unmatched bases: 17. The CDR3 consists of 18 residues. The germline CDR1 and CDR2 sequences are PRHDT and FYEKMQ (reference sequence). Each CDR3 protein is one row after TCRdb ran MiXCR on the RACE reads. Of more than 100,000 distinct CDR3 sequences listed, about an eighth are singletons. This sequence was found in a man aged 18 to 35 with alopecia areata. Some clones in this sample may be carry-over from other donors' samples. The gene calls are TRBV13 and TRBJ1-1, with 7 positions matching TRBD1. The input for sequencing was whole blood, taken in connection with sensitization to the hapten diphenylcyclopropenone (DPC). The CDR3 bases are TGTGCCAGCAGCACCCTATCCCGGGGACAGTACGCTAACACTGAAGCTTTCTTT. It codes for CASSTLSRGQYANTEAFF.